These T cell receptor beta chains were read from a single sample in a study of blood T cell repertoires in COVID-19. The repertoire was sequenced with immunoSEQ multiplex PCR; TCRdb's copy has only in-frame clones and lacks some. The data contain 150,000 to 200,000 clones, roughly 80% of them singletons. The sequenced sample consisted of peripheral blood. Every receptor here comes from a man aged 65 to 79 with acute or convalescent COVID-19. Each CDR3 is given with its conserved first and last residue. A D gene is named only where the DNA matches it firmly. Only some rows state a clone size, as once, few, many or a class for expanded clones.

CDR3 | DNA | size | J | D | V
CASSYSARGRVGYTF | TGTGCCAGCAGTTACTCGGCCAGGGGGCGAGTGGGCTACACCTTC | NA | TRBJ1-2 | TRBD1 | TRBV6-5
CASSLSGRGETQYF | TGTGCCAGCAGCCTTAGCGGGAGGGGGGAGACCCAGTACTTC | NA | TRBJ2-5 | TRBD2 | TRBV11-3
CASSPVRDTRQETQYF | TGTGCCAGCAGCCCAGTTAGGGACACGAGGCAAGAGACCCAGTACTTC | NA | TRBJ2-5 | NA | TRBV11-2
CASRLTGTSGNEQYF | TGTGCCAGTAGATTAACCGGGACTAGCGGGAACGAGCAGTACTTC | NA | TRBJ2-7 | TRBD2 | TRBV6-6
CASSLYGTGGDQPQHF | TGTGCCAGCAGCTTATACGGGACAGGGGGCGATCAGCCCCAGCATTTT | NA | TRBJ1-5 | TRBD1 | TRBV5-6
CASRLVPSQGSLKCQPQHF | TGTGCAAGTCGCTTAGTCCCTTCTCAGGGTTCCCTAAAGTGCCAGCCCCAGCATTTT | once | TRBJ1-5 | NA | TRBV12-2
CASSLGHLGVAEAFF | TGCGCCAGCAGCTTAGGTCACCTGGGCGTCGCTGAAGCTTTCTTT | NA | TRBJ1-1 | NA | TRBV5-1
CATSDFMSTQYF | TGTGCCACCAGTGATTTTATGAGTACGCAGTATTTT | NA | TRBJ2-3 | NA | TRBV24-1
CASSQDPGQGLEKLFF | TGCGCCAGCAGCCAAGACCCGGGACAGGGTTTAGAAAAACTGTTTTTT | NA | TRBJ1-4 | TRBD1 | TRBV4-1
CASSSVGRNGDTQYF | TGTGCCAGCAGCTCCGTGGGGCGTAACGGGGATACGCAGTATTTT | few | TRBJ2-3 | NA | TRBV5-8
CASGDRGGAAGELFF | TGTGCTAGTGGAGACAGGGGAGGGGCGGCCGGGGAGCTGTTTTTT | NA | TRBJ2-2 | NA | TRBV12-5
CASSTAWGQGAHTGELFF | TGTGCCAGCAGCACCGCGTGGGGACAGGGGGCGCACACCGGGGAGCTGTTTTTT | NA | TRBJ2-2 | TRBD1 | TRBV5-6
CASSWTVNGYTF | TGTGCCAGCAGTTGGACAGTAAATGGCTACACCTTC | few | TRBJ1-2 | NA | TRBV2
CASSLEGGEGDIQYF | TGTGCCAGCAGCTTAGAAGGGGGCGAAGGGGACATTCAGTACTTC | NA | TRBJ2-4 | TRBD1 | TRBV7-6
CASSSRTSGSYNEQFF | TGTGCCAGCAGTTCCCGGACTAGCGGGAGTTACAATGAGCAGTTCTTC | few | TRBJ2-1 | TRBD2 | TRBV6-6
CASSEASTGNYGYTF | TGTGCCAGCAGTGAAGCTTCCACGGGAAACTATGGCTACACCTTC | few | TRBJ1-2 | NA | TRBV6-1
CASSLRFEGGGYEQYF | TGTGCCAGTAGCCTTCGGTTTGAGGGAGGCGGCTACGAGCAGTACTTC | NA | TRBJ2-7 | NA | TRBV19